The rows below give T cell receptor beta chains drawn from one sample of a study of blood T cell repertoires in COVID-19. This table comes from immunoSEQ multiplex PCR, and its TCRdb copy is limited to in-frame clones, with some not included. The sample yields 140,000 or so clones, roughly 89% seen once. The sequenced sample consisted of peripheral blood. These receptors were collected from a woman between 45 and 65 years old with acute or convalescent COVID-19. The CDR3 runs from the conserved cysteine through the conserved F or W. A D gene is named only where the DNA matches it firmly. A row's size may be missing; if present it is once, few, many or a size class.

clone size: .; D gene: TRBD1; J gene: TRBJ1-6; V gene: TRBV5-1; CDR3 DNA: TGCGCCAGCAGCAAGACAGGGGGGTTATTTAATTCACCCCTCCACTTT; CDR3 protein: CASSKTGGLFNSPLHF
clone size: .; D gene: TRBD1; J gene: TRBJ2-7; V gene: TRBV10-1; CDR3 DNA: TGCGCCAGCAGTGAGGGGACAGGCCCATACGAGCAGTACTTC; CDR3 protein: CASSEGTGPYEQYF
clone size: .; D gene: .; J gene: TRBJ1-4; V gene: TRBV19; CDR3 DNA: TGTGCCAGTAGTATGTCGGGCGGGGACGAAAAACTGTTTTTT; CDR3 protein: CASSMSGGDEKLFF
clone size: .; D gene: TRBD1; J gene: TRBJ1-6; V gene: TRBV28; CDR3 DNA: TGTGCCAGCAGTTTTTCAGGGGGCAATTCACCCCTCCACTTT; CDR3 protein: CASSFSGGNSPLHF
clone size: .; D gene: TRBD2; J gene: TRBJ2-3; V gene: TRBV2; CDR3 DNA: TGTGCCAGCAGTGAAGAGCGGGAGACAGATACGCAGTATTTT; CDR3 protein: CASSEERETDTQYF
clone size: once; D gene: .; J gene: TRBJ1-2; V gene: TRBV28; CDR3 DNA: TGTGCCAGCAGTTCGGGGGGGCCAGACAGCCTCTACACCTTC; CDR3 protein: CASSSGGPDSLYTF
clone size: .; D gene: .; J gene: TRBJ1-2; V gene: TRBV7-9; CDR3 DNA: TGTGCCAGCAGCTTACCGGTGGTACTCTATGGCTACACCTTC; CDR3 protein: CASSLPVVLYGYTF
clone size: .; D gene: .; J gene: TRBJ1-1; V gene: TRBV7-9; CDR3 DNA: TGTGCCAGCAGTCGAGGGGGAACTGAAGCTTTCTTT; CDR3 protein: CASSRGGTEAFF
clone size: .; D gene: .; J gene: TRBJ2-2; V gene: TRBV5-1; CDR3 DNA: TGCGCCAGCAGCCTCGGAGGGCGGGTTGACACCGGGGAGCTGTTTTTT; CDR3 protein: CASSLGGRVDTGELFF
clone size: once; D gene: TRBD1; J gene: TRBJ2-7; V gene: TRBV18; CDR3 DNA: TGTGCCAGCTCACCTAACAGGGGCCTTCTTTACGAGCAGTACTTC; CDR3 protein: CASSPNRGLLYEQYF
clone size: .; D gene: .; J gene: TRBJ1-1; V gene: TRBV5-4; CDR3 DNA: TGTGCCAGCAGCTTGGGGGGCGAACTGAACACTGAAGCTTTCTTT; CDR3 protein: CASSLGGELNTEAFF